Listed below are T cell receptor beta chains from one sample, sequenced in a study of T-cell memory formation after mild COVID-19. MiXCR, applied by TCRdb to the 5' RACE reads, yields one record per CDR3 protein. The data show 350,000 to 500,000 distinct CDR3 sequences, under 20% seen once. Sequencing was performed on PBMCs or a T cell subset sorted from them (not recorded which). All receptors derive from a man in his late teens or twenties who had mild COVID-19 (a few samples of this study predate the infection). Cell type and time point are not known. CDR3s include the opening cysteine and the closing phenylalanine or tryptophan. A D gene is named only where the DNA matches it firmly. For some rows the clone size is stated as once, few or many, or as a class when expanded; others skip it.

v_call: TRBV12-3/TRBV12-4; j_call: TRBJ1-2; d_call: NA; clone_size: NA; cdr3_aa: CASSFGRGYTF; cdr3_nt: TGTGCCAGCAGTTTCGGGCGTGGCTACACCTTC
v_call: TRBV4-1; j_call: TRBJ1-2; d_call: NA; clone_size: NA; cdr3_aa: CASSQVFIFNYGYTF; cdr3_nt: TGCGCCAGCAGCCAAGTATTCATTTTTAACTATGGCTACACCTTC
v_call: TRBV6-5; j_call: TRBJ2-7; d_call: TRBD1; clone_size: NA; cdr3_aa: CASHLGQGGYEQYF; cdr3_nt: TGTGCCAGCCACCTCGGACAGGGGGGCTACGAGCAGTACTTC
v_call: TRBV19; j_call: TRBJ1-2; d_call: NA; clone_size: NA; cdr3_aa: CASTWGDYGYTF; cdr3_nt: TGTGCCAGTACCTGGGGAGACTATGGCTACACCTTC
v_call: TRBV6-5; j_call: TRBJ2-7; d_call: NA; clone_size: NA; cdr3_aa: CASSYSGGGPYYEQYF; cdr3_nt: TGTGCCAGCAGTTACTCGGGAGGGGGCCCCTACTACGAGCAGTACTTC
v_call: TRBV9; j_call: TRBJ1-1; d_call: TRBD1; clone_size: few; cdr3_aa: CASSPHSTGLRTEAFF; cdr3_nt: TGTGCCAGCAGCCCACACTCGACAGGGCTTCGAACTGAAGCTTTCTTT
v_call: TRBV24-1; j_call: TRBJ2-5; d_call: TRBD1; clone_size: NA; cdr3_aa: CATSDTGTGDQETQYF; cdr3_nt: TGTGCCACCAGTGACACCGGGACAGGGGACCAAGAGACCCAGTACTTC
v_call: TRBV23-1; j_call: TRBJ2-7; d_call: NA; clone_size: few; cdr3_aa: CASRPGSSYEQYF; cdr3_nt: TGCGCCAGCAGGCCAGGGAGCTCCTACGAGCAGTACTTC
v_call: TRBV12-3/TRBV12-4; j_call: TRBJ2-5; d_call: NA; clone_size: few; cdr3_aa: CASSYGSTPQYF; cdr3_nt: TGTGCCAGCAGTTATGGGAGTACCCCCCAGTACTTC
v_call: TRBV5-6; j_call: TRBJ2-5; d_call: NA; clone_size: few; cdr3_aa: CASSLRRGETQYF; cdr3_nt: TGTGCCAGCAGCCTACGTAGGGGGGAGACCCAGTACTTC
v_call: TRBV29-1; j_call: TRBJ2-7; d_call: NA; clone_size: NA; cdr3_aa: CSVMANGRKSSYEQYF; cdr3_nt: TGCAGCGTTATGGCCAACGGCCGGAAGAGCTCCTACGAGCAGTACTTC
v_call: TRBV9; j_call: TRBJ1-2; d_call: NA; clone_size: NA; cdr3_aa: CASTPGRILNYGYTF; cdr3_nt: TGTGCCAGCACCCCGGGACGGATCCTTAACTATGGCTACACCTTC
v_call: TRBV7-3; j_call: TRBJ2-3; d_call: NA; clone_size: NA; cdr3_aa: CASSLTVGRTDTQYF; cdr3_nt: TGTGCCAGCAGCTTAACTGTTGGCCGCACAGATACGCAGTATTTT
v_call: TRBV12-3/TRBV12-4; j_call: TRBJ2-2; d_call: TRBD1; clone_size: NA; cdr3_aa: CASTSWQGAIGELFF; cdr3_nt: TGTGCCAGCACCTCGTGGCAGGGGGCTATCGGGGAGCTGTTTTTT
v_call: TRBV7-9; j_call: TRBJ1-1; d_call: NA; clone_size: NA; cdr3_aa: CASNPVAYTSEAFF; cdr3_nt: TGTGCCAGCAACCCCGTAGCCTACACTTCTGAAGCTTTCTTT
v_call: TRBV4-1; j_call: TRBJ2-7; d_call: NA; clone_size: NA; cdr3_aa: CASSQDRLRTAYEQYF; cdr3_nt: TGCGCCAGCAGCCAAGATAGGCTGCGGACAGCCTACGAGCAGTACTTC
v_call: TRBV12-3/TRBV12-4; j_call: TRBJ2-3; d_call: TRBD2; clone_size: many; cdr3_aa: CASSSPGSGGSNTDTQYF; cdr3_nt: TGTGCCAGCAGTTCCCCAGGTAGCGGGGGATCTAACACAGATACGCAGTATTTT
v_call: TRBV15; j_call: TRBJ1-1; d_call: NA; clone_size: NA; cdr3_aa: CATSRGDRNEAFF; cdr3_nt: TGTGCCACCAGCAGAGGAGACAGGAATGAAGCTTTCTTT
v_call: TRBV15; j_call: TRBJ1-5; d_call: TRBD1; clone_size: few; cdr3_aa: CATSGTASSNQPQHF; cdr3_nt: TGTGCCACCAGCGGGACAGCCTCCAGCAATCAGCCCCAGCATTTT
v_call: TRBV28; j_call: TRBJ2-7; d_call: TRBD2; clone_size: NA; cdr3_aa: CASSSPPVAGTNYEQYF; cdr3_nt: TGTGCCAGCAGTTCTCCACCAGTAGCGGGAACTAACTACGAGCAGTACTTC
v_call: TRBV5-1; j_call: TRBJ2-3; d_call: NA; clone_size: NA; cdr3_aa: CASSIQADTQYF; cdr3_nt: TGCGCCAGCAGCATACAAGCGGATACGCAGTATTTT
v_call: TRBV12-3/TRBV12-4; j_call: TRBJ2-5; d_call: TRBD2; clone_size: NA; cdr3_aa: CASSRTSLVTQYF; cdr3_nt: TGTGCCAGCAGTCGGACTAGCTTGGTGACCCAGTACTTC
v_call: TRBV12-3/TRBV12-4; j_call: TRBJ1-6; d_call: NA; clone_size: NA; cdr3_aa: CASSSGLDSPLHF; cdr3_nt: TGTGCCAGCAGTTCGGGTCTTGATTCACCCCTCCACTTT
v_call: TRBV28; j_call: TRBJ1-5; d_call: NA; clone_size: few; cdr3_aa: CASTPHGNQPQHF; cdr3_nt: TGTGCCAGCACCCCACACGGTAATCAGCCCCAGCATTTT
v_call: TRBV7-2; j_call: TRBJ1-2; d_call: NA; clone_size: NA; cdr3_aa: CASSDWTANYGYTF; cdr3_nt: TGTGCCAGCAGCGACTGGACAGCGAACTATGGCTACACCTTC
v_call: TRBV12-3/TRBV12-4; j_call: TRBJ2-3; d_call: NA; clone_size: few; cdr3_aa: CASTHQGPDTQYF; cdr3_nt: TGTGCCAGCACCCATCAGGGCCCAGATACGCAGTATTTT
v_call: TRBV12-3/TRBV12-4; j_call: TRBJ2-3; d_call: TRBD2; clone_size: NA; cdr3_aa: CASSRRTSGGAPDTQYF; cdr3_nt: TGTGCCAGCAGTCGGAGGACTAGCGGGGGGGCCCCGGATACGCAGTATTTT
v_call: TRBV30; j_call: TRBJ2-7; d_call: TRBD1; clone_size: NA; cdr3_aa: CAWRATGEDEQYF; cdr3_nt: TGTGCCTGGAGGGCGACAGGGGAGGACGAGCAGTACTTC
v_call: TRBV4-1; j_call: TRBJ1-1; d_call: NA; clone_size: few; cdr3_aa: CASSQVNRVVEAFF; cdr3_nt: TGCGCCAGCAGCCAAGTAAACAGGGTGGTTGAAGCTTTCTTT
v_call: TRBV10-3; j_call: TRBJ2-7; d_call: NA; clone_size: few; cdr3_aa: CAIRVAVASYEQYF; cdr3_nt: TGTGCCATCAGGGTAGCGGTCGCCTCCTACGAGCAGTACTTC
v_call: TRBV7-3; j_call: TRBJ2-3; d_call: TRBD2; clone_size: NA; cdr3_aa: CASSSLAGDSTDTQYF; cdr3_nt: TGTGCCAGCAGCTCACTAGCGGGGGATTCGACAGATACGCAGTATTTT
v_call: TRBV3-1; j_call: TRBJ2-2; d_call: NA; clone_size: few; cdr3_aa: CASSGFGELFF; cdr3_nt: TGTGCCAGCAGCGGATTCGGGGAGCTGTTTTTT
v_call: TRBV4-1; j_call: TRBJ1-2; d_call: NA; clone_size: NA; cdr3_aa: CASSQPPGTLNYGYTF; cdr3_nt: TGCGCCAGCAGCCAGCCACCCGGGACACTTAACTATGGCTACACCTTC
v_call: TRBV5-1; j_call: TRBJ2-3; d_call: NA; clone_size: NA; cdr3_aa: CASSLVRGTTDTQYF; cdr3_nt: TGCGCCAGCAGCTTGGTCCGGGGCACCACAGATACGCAGTATTTT
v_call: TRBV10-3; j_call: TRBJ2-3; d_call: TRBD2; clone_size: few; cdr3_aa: CATGGTDTQYF; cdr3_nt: TGTGCCACCGGGGGGACAGATACGCAGTATTTT
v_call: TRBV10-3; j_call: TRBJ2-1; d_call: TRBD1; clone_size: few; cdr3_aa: CAISESTGGGEQFF; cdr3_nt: TGTGCCATCAGTGAGTCGACAGGGGGCGGTGAGCAGTTCTTC
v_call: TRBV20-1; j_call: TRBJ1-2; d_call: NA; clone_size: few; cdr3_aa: CSARDWDNYGYTF; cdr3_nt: TGCAGTGCTAGAGACTGGGATAACTATGGCTACACCTTC
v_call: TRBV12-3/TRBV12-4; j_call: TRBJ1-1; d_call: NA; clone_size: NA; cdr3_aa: CASSPVDSGAFF; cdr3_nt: TGTGCCAGCAGTCCCGTGGACAGTGGGGCTTTCTTT
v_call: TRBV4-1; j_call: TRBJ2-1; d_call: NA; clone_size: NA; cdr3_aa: CASSQVEGLGYNEQFF; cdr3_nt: TGCGCCAGCAGCCAGGTCGAGGGGTTGGGCTACAATGAGCAGTTCTTC
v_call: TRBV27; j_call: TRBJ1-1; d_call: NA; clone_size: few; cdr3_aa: CASSLFPDSLNTEAFF; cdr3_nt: TGTGCCAGCAGTTTATTCCCTGACAGCCTGAACACTGAAGCTTTCTTT
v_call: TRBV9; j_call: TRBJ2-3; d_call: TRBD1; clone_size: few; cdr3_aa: CASSVRQGGTDTQYF; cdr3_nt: TGTGCCAGCAGCGTTAGACAGGGGGGCACAGATACGCAGTATTTT
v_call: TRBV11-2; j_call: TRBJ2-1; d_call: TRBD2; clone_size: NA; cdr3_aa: CASSPPGAGGPNEQFF; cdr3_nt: TGTGCCAGCAGCCCTCCTGGGGCGGGGGGGCCTAATGAGCAGTTCTTC
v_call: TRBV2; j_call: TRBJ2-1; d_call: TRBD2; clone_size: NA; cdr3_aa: CASSGASGGAFEQFF; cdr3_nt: TGTGCCAGCAGTGGGGCTAGCGGGGGGGCCTTTGAGCAGTTCTTC
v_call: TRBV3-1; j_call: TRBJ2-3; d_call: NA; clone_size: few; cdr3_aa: CASTTGSTQYF; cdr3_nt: TGTGCCAGCACGACTGGGTCTACGCAGTATTTT
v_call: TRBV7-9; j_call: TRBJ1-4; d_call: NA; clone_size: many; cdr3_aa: CASSRGGANEKLFF; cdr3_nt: TGTGCCAGCAGTCGAGGGGGTGCTAATGAAAAACTGTTTTTT
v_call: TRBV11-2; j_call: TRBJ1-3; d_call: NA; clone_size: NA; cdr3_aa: CASSLVGGNTIYF; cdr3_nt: TGTGCCAGCAGCCTGGTGGGTGGAAACACCATATATTTT
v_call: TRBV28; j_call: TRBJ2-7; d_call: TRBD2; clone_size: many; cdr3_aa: CASSSPGTSYEQYF; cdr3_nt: TGTGCCAGCAGTTCCCCCGGGACTAGCTACGAGCAGTACTTC
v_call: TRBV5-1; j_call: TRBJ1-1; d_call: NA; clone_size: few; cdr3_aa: CASSLERVNTEAFF; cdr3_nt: TGCGCCAGCAGCTTGGAAAGGGTGAACACTGAAGCTTTCTTT
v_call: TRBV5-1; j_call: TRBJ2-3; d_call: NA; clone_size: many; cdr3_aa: CASSLATRSTDTQYF; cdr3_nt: TGCGCCAGCAGCTTGGCCACACGAAGCACAGATACGCAGTATTTT